This T cell receptor beta chain was found in a study of CD4 T cells in relation to SARS-CoV-2 and coronaviruses. Before the COVID-19 pandemic, during about 2011-2019, CD4+ T cells were taken from unexposed donors. Remarks on this clone: What it binds is not known.

Germline CDR1 reads SGHAT; CDR2 reads FQNNGV. The CDR3 is made up of 15 amino acids. After removal of 5 bases from V and 6 bases from J, the junction contained 8 bases not matched to a gene. Findings of the study overall: Memory recall responses, not primary responses primed in culture, are what the assay detects. No crossreactivity against non-spike viral proteins was tested here.

Uncultured naive and memory CD4+ T cells supplied DNA for deep TCR-beta sequencing. Some clones are missing from TCRdb's copy, which holds only in-frame ones; the method was immunoSEQ multiplex PCR. Seen here are about 64,000 clones, 85% to 95% observed once, and the top ten hold 0.11% to 0.15%. Sequences were obtained from naive CD4+ T cells from PBMCs. Subset indicated: naive CD4+ T cells isolated by negative enrichment. This TCR was sampled from a human donor in good health. The gene calls are TRBV11-2 and TRBJ2-2; 8 positions match TRBD1. The CDR3 loop is CASSKDRGNAGELFF. As DNA, the CDR3 is TGTGCCAGCAGCAAAGACAGGGGTAACGCCGGGGAGCTGTTTTTT.